This T cell receptor beta chain derives from a study of vaccination effects on CD4 cells after COVID-19. Study-wide context: Sampling occurred 16 days and one week pre-vaccination in a couple of convalescent patients.

Only in-frame clones appear in the TCRdb table, and some are missing; sequencing was by immunoSEQ multiplex PCR. In the table there are around 75,000 clones, 73% of which are singletons. ViraFEST assay sequencing came after antigen-specific CD4+ T cells were expanded with viral peptide pools. On day 10 of culture, CD4+ T cells were separated out. PCR confirmed that the person was infected with SARS-CoV-2 between March and December 2020. For each well, 1.5 million to 2.5 million PBMC were cultured with about 10 IU/ml IL-2 and 9.5 to 10 ug/ml peptides. It was on days 3 and 7 that half the medium was replaced with IL-2 medium. This clone turned up a few times. As yet, its antigen is unknown. CDR1 and CDR2 (germline): KGHSH, LQKENI. Between the trimmed V and J ends, which lost 8 bases and 5 bases, there was a span of 10 bases. The CDR3 sequence is 11 residues long.

The V call is TRBV18, the J call TRBJ2-7; D uncertain. Sequenced material: CD4+ T cells from PBMCs cultured with HIV peptides, taken before COVID-19 vaccination. The subset was: HIV-1 Nef peptide pool negative control/reference culture. The sequence was collected from a human donor who had a prior SARS-CoV-2 infection. DNA of the CDR3: TGTGCCAGCAGTAAGGGTAACGAGCAGTACTTC. It yields the protein CASSKGNEQYF. Full variable domain (outside the CDR3, taken from reference TRBV18 and TRBJ2-7): NAGVMQNPRHLVRRRGQEARLRCSPMKGHSHVYWYRQLPEEGLKFMVYLQKENIIDESGMPKERFSAEFPKEGPSILRIQQVVRGDSAAYFCASSKGNEQYFGPGTRLTVT.